This T cell receptor beta chain is from a study of blood T cell repertoires in COVID-19. Study summary: Acute and convalescent COVID-19 samples came from the United States, Italy and Spain. In each case, the material was cDNA or gDNA derived from T cells, B-cell-depleted T cells, or PBMCs.

The authors' processing: Estimation of nucleated cell counts relied on the amplification of reference gene primers. Method: immunoSEQ multiplex PCR; TCRdb's copy keeps in-frame clones and lacks some. The DNA was the basis for D and trimming; V, J and clone size are from that table. The data show 76,000 or so clones, with 82% seen just once and 8.5% to 14% held by the top ten. The CDR3 has 14 residues. The ends lost 4 bases at V and 5 bases at J; junction bases unmatched: 5. Per the germline V gene, CDR1 is MNHNY and CDR2 is SVGAGI (reference sequence). Sequenced material: peripheral blood. This clonotype was sampled from a man in his fifties with acute or convalescent COVID-19. This sequence joins TRBV6-6 and TRBJ2-5; 9 bases align to TRBD1. CDR3 loop: CASSSGQGRETQYF. The CDR3 DNA reads as TGTGCCAGCAGTTCAGGACAGGGGCGGGAGACCCAGTACTTC.